This is a list of T cell receptor beta chains from one sample in a study of graft-versus-host responses after intestinal transplantation. Assay used: immunoSEQ multiplex PCR; TCRdb lists only in-frame clones, some missing. The sample holds just over 40,000 clones, about 90% seen once. The sample in question was PBMCs, obtained about 330 days after intestinal transplant. The receptor set was obtained from a human patient who received an intestinal transplant, so some T cells may come from the graft donor. The CDR3 runs from the conserved cysteine through the conserved F or W.

>TRBV6-5|TRBJ1-5
CASSYGQEQPQHF
>TRBV4-1|TRBJ1-2
CASSLEWTANYGYTF
>TRBV11-2|TRBJ2-5
CASSITGGEETQYF
>TRBV28|TRBJ2-1
CASSQTGGSYNEQFF
>TRBV7-2|TRBJ2-7
CASSPSRTTPSYEQYF
>TRBV11-1|TRBJ2-7
CASSSPWAGIHEQYF
>TRBV6-1|TRBJ2-3
CASSEETQLAGGRVTQYF
>TRBV5-1|TRBJ2-1
CASSPDNEQFF
>TRBV11-1|TRBJ1-6
CASAGFSSTRINSPLHF
>TRBV9|TRBJ2-5
CASSVAERSGREETQYF
>TRBV6-5|TRBJ1-2
CASSYSTRGLGGYTF
>TRBV29-1|TRBJ2-5
CSVEEAGGSGETQYF
>TRBV4-1|TRBJ2-3
CASSQYPGTPITDTQYF
>TRBV2|TRBJ2-3
CASTRTSGGMTDTQYF
>TRBV6-1|TRBJ2-7
CASSLGAYEQYF
>TRBV6-1|TRBJ2-7
CASRAPRLAGEQYF
>TRBV7-9|TRBJ1-1
CASSLSGSEAFF
>TRBV2|TRBJ2-7
CASSTLYEQYF
>TRBV2|TRBJ1-2
CASELTPQRVNGYTF
>TRBV5-1|TRBJ2-5
CASSGGPQETQYF
>TRBV2|TRBJ2-7
CASSGDRGLGEQYF
>TRBV9|TRBJ2-5
CASSVGGRATETQYF
>TRBV7-9|TRBJ2-7
CASSWWVYEQYF
>TRBV6-5|TRBJ2-7
CASMGRSYEQYF
>TRBV7-4|TRBJ1-2
CLGSTATSYGYTF
>TRBV5-1|TRBJ1-4
CASSFTAGDEKLFF
>TRBV6-1|TRBJ1-5
CASSALTGGYSNQPQHF
>TRBV6-5|TRBJ1-2
CASREGGAYGYTF
>TRBV2|TRBJ2-5
CASSRGGAGQETQYF
>TRBV7-9|TRBJ2-7
CASSPSGGAGEQYF
>TRBV29-1|TRBJ2-2
CSASPTGGSPGELFF
>TRBV6-1|TRBJ1-3
CASSEEGGFHPGNTIYF
>TRBV6-5|TRBJ2-5
CARRLQGAQYF
>TRBV2|TRBJ2-3
CASRLGRGTDTQYF
>TRBV7-3|TRBJ1-2
CASSSGRGGYTF
>TRBV10-1|TRBJ2-2
CASSESGHTGELFF
>TRBV9|TRBJ2-1
CASSVSGGLINEQFF
>TRBV11-1|TRBJ2-1
CASSLVRGGSYNEQFF
>TRBV10-3|TRBJ2-1
CAIPFHTYNEQFF
>TRBV7-2|TRBJ1-2
CASSLVTGLTF
>TRBV29-1|TRBJ2-1
CSAYTGGSYNEQFF
>TRBV4-2|TRBJ2-5
CASSQDPPGGAEVVVRETQYF
>TRBV27|TRBJ2-1
CASSFIPHNNEQFF
>TRBV6-1|TRBJ1-3
CASSEGDRISGNTIYF
>TRBV12-5|TRBJ2-7
CASGPRGWRYEQYF
>TRBV6-1|TRBJ2-7
CASRPRPGGSYEQYF
>TRBV2|TRBJ1-5
CASTRIPGEPQHF
>TRBV6-5|TRBJ2-7
CASSPGRTYEQYF
>TRBV9|TRBJ1-2
CASSAGQGGNYGYTF
>TRBV7-3|TRBJ1-2
CASTSVGGGAGGYTF
>TRBV5-1|TRBJ2-7
CASSWVGMTGSYEQYF